This T cell receptor (beta chain) is drawn from a study of CD4 T cells in relation to SARS-CoV-2 and coronaviruses. A word on this clone: Its antigen is unknown.

Unexposed donor CD4+ T cells date from about 2011-2018, before the COVID-19 pandemic. CD4+ T cells were isolated from the cells after around 10 days of culture. The protocol was immunoSEQ multiplex PCR, while the TCRdb copy is restricted to in-frame clones and leaves out a portion. In the table there are 18,000 or so clones, roughly 77% of which are singletons. This CDR3 region has 15 residues. Germline V gene sequence: CDR1 MNHEY, CDR2 SVGAGI. The V and J ends lost 5 bases and 3 bases, in that order; junction bases with no gene match: 4. This TCR came from a human donor in good health. The V and J genes are TRBV6-5 and TRBJ1-3; TRBD1 matches at 10 bases. Sequencing was carried out using CD4+ T cells from PBMCs, cultured in vitro. The CDR3 DNA reads TGTGCCAGCAGTCCAGACAGGGGGCTTGGAAACACCATATATTTT. It is translated as CASSPDRGLGNTIYF.